Presented here are 31 T cell receptor beta chains from one specimen sequenced in a study of OX40 agonist ivuxolimab in advanced cancers. The data were produced by immunoSEQ multiplex PCR, yet TCRdb's version contains in-frame clones alone and is incomplete. This table holds about 82,000 clones, around 89% found once. The input for sequencing was CD4+ or CD8+ T cells sorted from blood, taken in a trial of the OX40 agonist ivuxolimab. Receptors were obtained from an adult with an advanced solid tumor such as melanoma, head and neck, liver or kidney cancer.

The chain carries TRBV5-4 and TRBJ2-7; 7 bases fit TRBD2. CDR1 and CDR2 (germline): SGHNT, YYREEE (reference sequence). The CDR3 sequence is 15 residues long. The V and J ends lost 4 bases and 2 bases, in that order; junction bases with no gene match: 9. This CDR3 is CASSRGEGAAYEQYF. CDR3 sequence (DNA): TGTGCCAGCAGCCGGGGGGAGGGAGCCGCCTACGAGCAGTACTTC.

The chain combines TRBV6-5 with TRBJ2-3; D uncertain. The CDR3 is 16 amino acids. Trimming shortened V by 0 bases and J by 1 base, and 11 bases separated the two germline ends. Germline V gives CDR1 MNHEY, CDR2 SVGAGI. The CDR3 DNA is TGTGCCAGCAGTTACTCGGGCGGTCTTGGCACAGATACGCAGTATTTT. Translation gives CASSYSGGLGTDTQYF.

J is TRBJ1-6 and V is TRBV11-2; no definite D call. Trimming cost V 0 bases and J 7 bases, with 10 bases left between them. Germline lookup yields CDR1 SGHAT and CDR2 FQNNGV. The CDR3 runs to 15 residues. The CDR3 region has the DNA TGTGCCAGCAGCTTAGAGCGACAAGCCAATTCACCCCTCCACTTT. This encodes CASSLERQANSPLHF.

The V gene is TRBV9, the J gene TRBJ1-5; D is perhaps TRBD1 (5 bases). The CDR3 runs 15 residues. V lost 0 bases and J lost 4, with 11 bases in between. CDR1 is SGDLS and CDR2 is YYNGEE in the germline V gene. This chain's CDR3 is CASSVEGISNQPQHF. DNA for the CDR3: TGTGCCAGCAGCGTAGAGGGGATATCTAATCAGCCCCAGCATTTT. Supplemented by reference TRBV9 and TRBJ1-5, the full variable domain reads DSGVTQTPKHLITATGQRVTLRCSPRSGDLSVYWYQQSLDQGLQFLIQYYNGEERAKGNILERFSAQQFPDLHSELNLSSLELGDSALYFCASSVEGISNQPQHFGDGTRLSIL.

The V call is TRBV5-1, the J call TRBJ1-1; D is unclear. Germline-derived CDR1 and CDR2 are SGHRS and YFSETQ. Trimming shortened V by 5 bases and J by 1 base, and 9 bases separated the two germline ends. This CDR3 is built from 13 residues. Written as DNA, the CDR3 is TGCGCCAGCAGATTTACAGCGAACACTGAAGCTTTCTTT. It is translated as CASRFTANTEAFF.

The J gene is TRBJ1-5, the V gene TRBV5-6; 9 nucleotides line up with TRBD1. V was pared by 0 bases and J by 3 bases, with 7 bases of the junction left unmatched. Germline-derived CDR1 and CDR2 are SGHDT and YYEEEE. The CDR3 loop spans 17 amino acids. The CDR3 nucleotides are TGTGCCAGCAGCTTGGCCGGGGGACAGGGCTACAATCAGCCCCAGCATTTT. Its protein product is CASSLAGGQGYNQPQHF. Full variable domain (remainder filled in from reference TRBV5-6 and TRBJ1-5): DAGVTQSPTHLIKTRGQQVTLRCSPKSGHDTVSWYQQALGQGPQFIFQYYEEEERQRGNFPDRFSGHQFPNYSSELNVNALLLGDSALYLCASSLAGGQGYNQPQHFGDGTRLSIL.

The chain has TRBV11-2 and TRBJ1-5; D might be TRBD1 (5 bases). CDR1 is SGHAT, CDR2 FQNNGV, per germline. The CDR3 extends over 13 amino acids. The germline V and J ends were trimmed by 1 base and 5 bases, with 6 bases remaining between them. CDR3 in amino acids: CASSLGGDQPQHF. The CDR3 region has the DNA TGTGCCAGCAGCTTAGGAGGGGATCAGCCCCAGCATTTT.

The J gene is TRBJ2-1, the V gene TRBV7-3; the D gene could be TRBD1 or TRBD2 (6 bases each). The germline gives CDR1 SGHTA, CDR2 FQGTGA. The CDR3 is 18 amino acids. Trimming removed 0 bases at V and 0 bases at J, with 15 bases between. The CDR3 is CASSLTWGALSSYNEQFF. The CDR3 DNA is TGTGCCAGCAGCTTAACGTGGGGGGCCCTTAGCTCCTACAATGAGCAGTTCTTC.

The chain carries TRBV5-8 and TRBJ1-2, with D unclear. Trimming removed 6 bases at V and 2 bases at J, with 14 bases between. Germline assignment: CDR1 SGHTS and CDR2 YDEGEE. CDR3 length: 14 amino acids. Here the CDR3 reads CASKNRGSNYGYTF. In nucleotides, the CDR3 is TGTGCCAGCAAAAACCGCGGCTCCAACTATGGCTACACCTTC.

The chain recombines TRBV27 with TRBJ2-1; tentatively, D is TRBD2 (6 bases). The germline V gene has CDR1 MNHEY and CDR2 SMNVEV (reference sequence). With 8 bases removed from V and 4 bases from J, the gap between germline ends came to 15 bases. This CDR3 spans 14 amino acids. For the CDR3, the DNA is TGTGCCAGCTGCGGGGTGGGAGATTACAATGAGCAGTTCTTC. Translation gives CASCGVGDYNEQFF.

J is TRBJ2-1 and V is TRBV2; D uncertain. CDR3 length equals 14 residues. Germline CDR1 reads SNHLY; CDR2 reads FYNNEI. V dropped 7 bases and J dropped 5 bases, with 15 bases sitting between them. CDR3 nucleotide sequence: TGTGCCAGCATCGTCCAGCGAAACAACAATGAGCAGTTCTTC. Protein sequence: CASIVQRNNNEQFF.

This clone was seen a single time. This rearrangement joins TRBV6-5 to TRBJ1-1; the D gene is possibly TRBD1 (5 bases). V lost 6 bases and J 4 bases, leaving 15 bases between the germline ends. Looked up from germline, CDR1 is MNHEY and CDR2 is SVGAGI. The CDR3 loop spans 14 amino acids. The CDR3 spells CASSLGGVGTEAFF. Here the CDR3 DNA reads TGTGCCAGCAGCTTAGGAGGGGTTGGCACTGAAGCTTTCTTT.

This chain joins TRBV2 and TRBJ2-1; D remains unclear. Germline assignment: CDR1 SNHLY and CDR2 FYNNEI. This CDR3 contains 15 residues. Trimming stripped 7 bases from V and 0 bases from J, with 13 bases between. CDR3 in amino acids: CASIQTSSSYNEQFF. CDR3 coding DNA: TGTGCCAGCATCCAGACATCCAGCTCCTACAATGAGCAGTTCTTC. Supplemented by reference TRBV2 and TRBJ2-1, the full variable domain reads EPEVTQTPSHQVTQMGQEVILRCVPISNHLYFYWYRQILGQKVEFLVSFYNNEISEKSEIFDDQFSVERPDGSNFTLKIRSTKLEDSAMYFCASIQTSSSYNEQFFGPGTRLTVL.

A few counts support this clone. The rearrangement links TRBV2 to TRBJ2-7, with D unresolved. The CDR3 length is 14 residues. CDR1 and CDR2 (germline): SNHLY, FYNNEI. V was cut by 4 bases and J by 3 bases, with 13 bases left in between. Written as DNA, the CDR3 is TGTGCCAGCAGTGTTATGGGTTTGGACTACGAGCAGTACTTC. It yields the protein CASSVMGLDYEQYF.

The chain recombines TRBV2 with TRBJ2-5; D is unresolved. The DNA end favors TRBJ2-7, so the J call may be wrong. This CDR3 is 14 amino acids long. Germline V gene lookup returns CDR1 SNHLY and CDR2 FYNNEI. The CDR3 sequence: CASSGVTRAYEQYF. In DNA, the CDR3 is TGTGCCAGCAGTGGAGTCACGCGAGCCTACGAGCAGTACTTC.

CDR3 amino acids: CATLPGGGSGELFF. CDR3 DNA sequence: TGTGCCACCCTTCCGGGAGGTGGGTCCGGGGAGCTGTTTTTT. The V and J genes are TRBV2 and TRBJ2-2; 7 bases align to TRBD2. The CDR3 totals 14 residues. CDR1 and CDR2 (germline): SNHLY, FYNNEI. J gave up 6 bases and V 10 bases, and 11 bases lay outside the gene matches.

Written as DNA, the CDR3 is TGCGCCAGCAGCCCCGGGACGTCTATCGAGCAGTACTTC. Its protein product is CASSPGTSIEQYF. The V call is TRBV4-1, the J call TRBJ2-7; TRBD1 or TRBD2 may be the D gene (5 bases each). Germline CDR1 is MGHRA and CDR2 is YSYEKL. Trimming took 4 bases from V and 6 from J, leaving 13 bases between them. CDR3 length equals 13 residues.

In its sample, this clone was seen once. The chain uses TRBV5-1 and TRBJ2-1, with 14 bases identical to TRBD2. Germline CDR1 is SGHRS and CDR2 is YFSETQ. The CDR3 runs 16 residues. The junction had 2 bases not matched to a gene; V was cut back by 0 bases and J by 6 bases. This CDR3 reads CASSLGLAGGINEQFF. CDR3 nucleotides: TGCGCCAGCAGCTTGGGACTAGCGGGAGGGATCAATGAGCAGTTCTTC.

The chain carries TRBV6-5 and TRBJ2-5; tentatively, D is TRBD2 (6 bases). This CDR3 comprises 15 residues. V shed 5 bases and J shed 2 bases, with 15 bases lying between them. Germline V gene lookup returns CDR1 MNHEY and CDR2 SVGAGI. In DNA form, the CDR3 reads TGTGCCAGCAGTCCTTACGGAGGGCGACAAGAGACCCAGTACTTC. This codes for CASSPYGGRQETQYF.

This clone was picked up one time. V and J are TRBV5-1 and TRBJ2-5, with D unclear. Deletions cut 1 base from V and 5 bases from J, with 12 bases between. Germline assignment: CDR1 SGHRS and CDR2 YFSETQ. CDR3 size: 14 residues. CDR3 DNA sequence: TGCGCCAGCAGCTTGAAGACGACGGGTGAGACCCAGTACTTC. Translation: CASSLKTTGETQYF.

This chain uses TRBV5-1 with TRBJ2-5; D is uncertain. The CDR3 length is 11 residues. Germline CDR1 SGHRS, CDR2 YFSETQ. Deletions cut 7 bases from V and 5 bases from J, with 9 bases between. The CDR3 protein is CASYSGETQYF. CDR3 sequence (DNA): TGCGCCAGCTACAGTGGGGAGACCCAGTACTTC. The full variable domain, rest sourced from reference TRBV5-1 and TRBJ2-5, is KAGVTQTPRYLIKTRGQQVTLSCSPISGHRSVSWYQQTPGQGLQFLFEYFSETQRNKGNFPGRFSGRQFSNSRSEMNVSTLELGDSALYLCASYSGETQYFGPGTRLLVL.

V is TRBV28 and J is TRBJ1-1; D gene unclear. CDR1 and CDR2 (germline): MDHEN, SYDVKM. Between the trimmed V and J ends, which lost 2 bases and 3 bases, there was a span of 10 bases. This CDR3 is built from 14 residues. This chain's CDR3 is CASSLRIEDTEAFF. The CDR3 DNA follows: TGTGCCAGCAGTTTACGAATAGAGGACACTGAAGCTTTCTTT.

The genes are TRBV11-2 and TRBJ2-7; 11 nucleotides align to TRBD2. The trim removed 9 bases at V and 2 bases at J, leaving 6 bases unmatched. The germline V gene has CDR1 SGHAT and CDR2 FQNNGV. CDR3 length: 14 residues. As DNA, the CDR3 is TGTGCCAGTCAAGTGGGACTAGCGGCCTACGAGCAGTACTTC. Its translation: CASQVGLAAYEQYF.

The J gene is TRBJ1-4, the V gene TRBV19, with D tentatively TRBD1 (5 bases). The CDR3 runs to 15 residues. Germline CDR1 LNHDA, CDR2 SQIVND (reference sequence). V was clipped by 3 bases and J by 8 bases, with 16 bases between them. DNA for the CDR3: TGTGCCAGTAGTATGTACGACCCGCGGGGGGAAAAACTGTTTTTT. Its protein is CASSMYDPRGEKLFF.

The rearrangement links TRBV6-1 to TRBJ2-1, with 8 bases matching TRBD2. Germline CDR1 is MNHNS and CDR2 is SASEGT. With V trimmed by 6 bases and J by 9 bases, 13 bases remained unmatched. The CDR3 runs 15 residues. The CDR3 DNA is TGTGCCAGCAGGCCCCGGGGGAGCGGGAGTGCTGAGCAGTTCTTC. Translating gives CASRPRGSGSAEQFF.

The V gene is TRBV7-6, the J gene TRBJ2-3, with D possibly called TRBD1 or TRBD2 (6 bases each). The CDR3 is made up of 16 amino acids. Germline V gives CDR1 SGHVS, CDR2 FNYEAQ. V lost 5 bases and J 2 bases, leaving 17 bases between the germline ends. The CDR3 loop is CASSPRVRGDTDTQYF. CDR3 nucleotide sequence: TGTGCCAGCAGCCCGCGGGTGAGGGGGGACACAGATACGCAGTATTTT.

The CDR3 coding sequence is TGTGCCAGCTCACAAAGACAGGGATCCTACGAGCAGTACTTC. Encoded protein: CASSQRQGSYEQYF. The V call is TRBV18, the J call TRBJ2-7; 7 nucleotides line up with TRBD1. Germline V CDR1 and CDR2: KGHSH, LQKENI. V was clipped by 4 bases and J by 1 base; unmatched bases: 4. The CDR3 extends over 14 amino acids.

The rearrangement links TRBV7-9 to TRBJ2-2; possible D gene TRBD2, 5 bases. Germline V gene sequence: CDR1 SEHNR, CDR2 FQNEAQ (reference sequence). Trimming removed 1 base from V and 4 bases from J, with 10 bases in between. The CDR3 extends over 15 amino acids. The CDR3 nucleotides are TGTGCCAGCAGCTTAGGGGCAGGAGGCACCGGGGAGCTGTTTTTT. Translating gives CASSLGAGGTGELFF.

The chain combines TRBV6-1 with TRBJ1-1; a weak D match, TRBD1 (6 bases). Germline V gives CDR1 MNHNS, CDR2 SASEGT. V lost 5 bases and J lost 5, with 9 bases in between. The CDR3 consists of 12 residues. The CDR3, as DNA: TGTGCCAGCAGTAAGGGGGGAACTGAAGCTTTCTTT. Translated: CASSKGGTEAFF.

The rearrangement links TRBV6-1 to TRBJ2-3, with 8 bases aligning to TRBD2. Germline trimming cut 0 bases from V and 6 bases from J; bases unmatched to any gene: 11. Germline CDR1 MNHNS, CDR2 SASEGT. This CDR3 contains 17 residues. CDR3 residues: CASSEALQAGVADTQYF. The CDR3 bases are TGTGCCAGCAGTGAAGCGCTTCAAGCGGGAGTGGCGGATACGCAGTATTTT.

In its sample, this clone was seen a few times. The V and J genes are TRBV4-1 and TRBJ2-7, with TRBD1 identical over 8 bases. V shed 8 bases and J 0 bases; nucleotides not matched to a gene: 3. Germline assignment: CDR1 MGHRA and CDR2 YSYEKL. The CDR3 covers 13 residues. The CDR3 region is CASEDRDSYEQYF. As DNA, the CDR3 is TGCGCCAGCGAGGACAGGGACTCCTACGAGCAGTACTTC.